Here is one T cell receptor (beta chain) with its context. Its antigen specificity is not known. No base qualities exist here, and no much larger clone lies one base off it. Ends trimmed: V by 5 bases, J by 1 base; bases unmatched to a gene: 7. Reading the germline V gene (reference sequence) gives CDR1 DFQATT and CDR2 SNEGSKA. The CDR3 runs 14 amino acids, cysteine and phenylalanine included. Only the CDR3 DNA is retained, 42 bases long and in frame from the first base. PBMCs were isolated by Ficoll-Paque density gradient centrifugation. This sample was taken from a study of T-cell memory formation after mild COVID-19 (dated by TCRdb to about 2021). Concerning the study at large: Most TCR sequence clusters were specific to one of the two donors. Longitudinal TCRalpha and TCRbeta repertoire sequencing tracked T-cell clones expanding and contracting after mild COVID-19 in a couple of donors. Two young, previously healthy adult volunteers, one female and one male, were included in the cohort.

The research as a whole found: Only a couple of mild cases were covered in the study, and larger cohorts including severe cases with pre-infection samples were considered necessary. Contracting CD4+ clones were found mainly in CM and EM memory subsets, while CD8+ clones were enriched in EMRA. From day 15 to 85, contracting clones showed balanced CD4/CD8 phenotypes, whereas a second wave of clones that expanded from day 15 to 37 leaned towards CD4+. The detection of some responding clones in pre-infection memory suggests that pre-existing cross-reactive memory T cells joined the SARS-CoV-2 response. SARS-CoV-2 specificity of the second-wave clones peaking on day 37 was not confirmed.

Sequencing used an Illumina NovaSeq 6000. TCRalpha and TCRbeta cDNA libraries were constructed by 5'RACE with constant-segment primers, with sample barcodes and unique molecular identifiers being introduced. RNA was extracted from every sample with Trizol reagent. Libraries were amplified in two PCR steps, with a second sample barcode and Illumina TruSeq adapters added in the second step. Libraries were sequenced on an Illumina NovaSeq with 2 x 150 bp paired-end reads. In the authors' own workflow: Demultiplexing of reads and collapsing into UMI-guided consensus sequences were performed with migec v1.2.7. Using mixcr v2.1.11, UMI consensuses were aligned to TRA and TRB V and J templates and then assembled into clonotypes. A clonotype was counted as expanded or contracted only when both edgeR and NoisET called the clonotype significant, with the noise models trained on biological replicates. For edgeR calls, the cutoffs were a false discovery rate-adjusted p below 0.01 and a log2 fold-change threshold of 1. As an exploratory analysis of dynamics, max-normalized trajectories of the 1000 most abundant clonotypes were examined by PCA with hierarchical clustering. Separately sequenced CD4+ and CD8+ repertoires were used to assign the CD4 or CD8 phenotype of responding clones. TCRdb ran its own pipeline on the public reads, namely fastp trimming at Q25 and MiXCR clone calling, and kept in-frame beta chains. One record per CDR3 amino acid sequence lists the most common genes and DNA. TCRdb, not the authors, supplied the V and J calls. The sample table shows hundreds of thousands of distinct CDR3 sequences, and approximately 25% are seen once. Of the sample, 7.5% to 10% is held by the ten largest clones.

This sequence was found in an adult woman who had mild COVID-19 (a few samples of this study predate the infection). The sample titles of this study are shuffled in the database, so cell type and time point are left out; the donor was told from shared clones. The chain is encoded by TRBV20-1 joined to TRBJ2-5, and 7 junction bases match TRBD2. Sequenced sample: PBMCs or a T cell subset sorted from them (not recorded which). Here is the DNA: TGCAGTGCTGGAAAAGCGGGACCCCAAGAGACCCAGTACTTC. Its coded protein is CSAGKAGPQETQYF.